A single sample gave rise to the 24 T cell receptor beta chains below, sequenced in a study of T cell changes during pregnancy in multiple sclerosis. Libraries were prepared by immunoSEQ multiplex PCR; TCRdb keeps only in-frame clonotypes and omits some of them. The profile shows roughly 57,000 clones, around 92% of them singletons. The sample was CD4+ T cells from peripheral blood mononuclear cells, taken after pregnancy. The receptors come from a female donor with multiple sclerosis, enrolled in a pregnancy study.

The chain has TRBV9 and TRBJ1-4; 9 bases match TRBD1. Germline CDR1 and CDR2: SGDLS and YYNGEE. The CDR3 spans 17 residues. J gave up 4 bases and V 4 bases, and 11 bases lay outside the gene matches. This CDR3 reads CASSPYRGQSRNEKLFF. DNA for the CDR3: TGTGCCAGCAGCCCCTACAGGGGGCAGTCTCGTAATGAAAAACTGTTTTTT.

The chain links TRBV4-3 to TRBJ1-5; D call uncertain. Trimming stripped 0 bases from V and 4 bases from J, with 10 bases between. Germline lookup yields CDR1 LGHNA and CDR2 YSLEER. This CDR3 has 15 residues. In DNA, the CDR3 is TGCGCCAGCAGCCAAGATGGCGCGGATAATCAGCCCCAGCATTTT. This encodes CASSQDGADNQPQHF.

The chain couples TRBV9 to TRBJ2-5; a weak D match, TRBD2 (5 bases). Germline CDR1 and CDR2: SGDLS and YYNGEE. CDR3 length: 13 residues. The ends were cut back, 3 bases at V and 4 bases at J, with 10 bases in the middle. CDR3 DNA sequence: TGTGCCAGCAGCGCACTAGACCGAGAGACCCAGTACTTC. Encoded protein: CASSALDRETQYF.

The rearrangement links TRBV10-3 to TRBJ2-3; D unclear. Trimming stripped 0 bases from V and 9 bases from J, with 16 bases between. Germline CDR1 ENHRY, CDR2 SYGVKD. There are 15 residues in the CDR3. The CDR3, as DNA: TGTGCCATCAGTGAGTCGTCAGTACGTGCCAGAACGCAGTATTTT. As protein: CAISESSVRARTQYF.

The CDR3 region has the DNA TGTGCCTGGGGGGCACTAGCGGGGAGAACCCAGTACTTC. Protein: CAWGALAGRTQYF. This sequence joins TRBV30 and TRBJ2-5, with TRBD2 matching 10 bases. Looked up from germline, CDR1 is GTSNPN and CDR2 is SVGIG (reference sequence). The CDR3 has 13 residues. With 5 bases clipped from V and 8 bases from J, the junction kept 8 bases outside the gene matches.

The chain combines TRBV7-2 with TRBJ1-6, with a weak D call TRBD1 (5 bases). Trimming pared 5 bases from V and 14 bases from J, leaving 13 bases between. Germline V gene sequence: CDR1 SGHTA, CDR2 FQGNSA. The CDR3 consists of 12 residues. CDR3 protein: CASSLTQGALHF. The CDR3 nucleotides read TGTGCCAGCAGCCTAACGCAGGGTGCCCTCCACTTT.

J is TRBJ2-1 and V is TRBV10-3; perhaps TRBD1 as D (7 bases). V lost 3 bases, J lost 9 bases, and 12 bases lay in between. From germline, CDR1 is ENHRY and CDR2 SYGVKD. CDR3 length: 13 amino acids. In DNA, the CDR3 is TGTGCCATCAGTGACCAGGGGGGTGCTGAGCAGTTCTTC. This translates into CAISDQGGAEQFF.

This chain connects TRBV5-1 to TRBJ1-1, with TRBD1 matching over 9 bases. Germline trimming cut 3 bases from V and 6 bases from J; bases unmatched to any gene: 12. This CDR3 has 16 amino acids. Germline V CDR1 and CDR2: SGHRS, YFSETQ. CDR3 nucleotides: TGCGCCAGCAGCTCCACCGGGACAGGGATCTCGGCTGAAGCTTTCTTT. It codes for CASSSTGTGISAEAFF. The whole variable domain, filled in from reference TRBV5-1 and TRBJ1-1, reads KAGVTQTPRYLIKTRGQQVTLSCSPISGHRSVSWYQQTPGQGLQFLFEYFSETQRNKGNFPGRFSGRQFSNSRSEMNVSTLELGDSALYLCASSSTGTGISAEAFFGQGTRLTVV.

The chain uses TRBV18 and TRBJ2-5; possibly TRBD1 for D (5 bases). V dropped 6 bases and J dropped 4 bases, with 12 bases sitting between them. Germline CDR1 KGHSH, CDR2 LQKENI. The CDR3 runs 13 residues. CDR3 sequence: CASSKGAGETQYF. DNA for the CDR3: TGTGCCAGCTCTAAAGGGGCAGGAGAGACCCAGTACTTC.

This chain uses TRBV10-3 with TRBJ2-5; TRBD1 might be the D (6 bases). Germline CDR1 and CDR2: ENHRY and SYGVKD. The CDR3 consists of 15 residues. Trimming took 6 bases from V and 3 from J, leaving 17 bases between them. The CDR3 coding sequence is TGTGCCATCAGCCACCACCTACAGGGCAAAGAGACCCAGTACTTC. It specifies CAISHHLQGKETQYF.

The CDR3 nucleotides read TGTGCCAGCCGACTGGCTCGGGGTGGAGAGACCCAGTACTTC. Translating it yields CASRLARGGETQYF. The J gene is TRBJ2-5, the V gene TRBV6-5; a possible D gene is TRBD2 (5 bases). V was shortened by 8 bases and J by 4 bases, with 17 bases between the two germline ends. Germline values: CDR1 MNHEY, CDR2 SVGAGI. This CDR3 spans 14 amino acids.

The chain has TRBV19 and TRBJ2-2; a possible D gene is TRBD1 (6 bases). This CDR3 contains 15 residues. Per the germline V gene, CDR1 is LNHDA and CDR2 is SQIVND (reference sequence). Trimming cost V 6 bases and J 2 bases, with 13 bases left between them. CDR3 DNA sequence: TGTGCCAGTAGCCCAACAGGGTTAAACACCGGGGAGCTGTTTTTT. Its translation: CASSPTGLNTGELFF.

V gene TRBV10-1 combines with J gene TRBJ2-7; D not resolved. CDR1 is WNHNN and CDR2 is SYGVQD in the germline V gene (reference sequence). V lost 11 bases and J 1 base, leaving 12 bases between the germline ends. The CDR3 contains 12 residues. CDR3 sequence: CARPGNSYEQYF. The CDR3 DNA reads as TGCGCCCGTCCAGGCAATTCCTACGAGCAGTACTTC.

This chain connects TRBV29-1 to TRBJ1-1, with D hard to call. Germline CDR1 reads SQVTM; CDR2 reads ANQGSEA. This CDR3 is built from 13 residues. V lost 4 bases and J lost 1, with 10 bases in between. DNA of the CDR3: TGCAGCGTTGTTCTCCACAGGAACACTGAAGCTTTCTTT. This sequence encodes CSVVLHRNTEAFF.

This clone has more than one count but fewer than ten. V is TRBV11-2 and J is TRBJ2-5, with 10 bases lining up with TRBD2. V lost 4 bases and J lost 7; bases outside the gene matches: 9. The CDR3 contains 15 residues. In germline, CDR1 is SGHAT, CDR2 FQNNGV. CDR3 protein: CASSSGLASWGTQYF. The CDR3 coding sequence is TGTGCCAGCAGCTCGGGACTAGCGTCTTGGGGGACCCAGTACTTC.

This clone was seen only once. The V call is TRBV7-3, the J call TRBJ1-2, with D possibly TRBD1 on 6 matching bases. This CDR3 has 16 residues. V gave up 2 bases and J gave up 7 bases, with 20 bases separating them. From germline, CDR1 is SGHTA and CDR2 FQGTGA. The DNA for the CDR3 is TGTGCCAGCAGCTTAGGGGGGGCGCTGGGGGAAGGTGGCTACACCTTC. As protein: CASSLGGALGEGGYTF.

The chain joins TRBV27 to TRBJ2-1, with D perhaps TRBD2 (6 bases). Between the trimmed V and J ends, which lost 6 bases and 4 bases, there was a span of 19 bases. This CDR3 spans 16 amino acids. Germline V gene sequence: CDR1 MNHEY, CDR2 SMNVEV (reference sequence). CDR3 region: CASSPRVVGGYNEQFF. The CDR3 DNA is TGTGCCAGCAGCCCAAGGGTAGTCGGGGGATACAATGAGCAGTTCTTC.

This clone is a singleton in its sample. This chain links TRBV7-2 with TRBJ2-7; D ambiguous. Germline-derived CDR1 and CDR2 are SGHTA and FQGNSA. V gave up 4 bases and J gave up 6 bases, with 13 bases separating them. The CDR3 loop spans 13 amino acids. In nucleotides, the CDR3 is TGTGCCAGCAGCTCCGATCCCGGGTCCGAGCAGTACTTC. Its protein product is CASSSDPGSEQYF.

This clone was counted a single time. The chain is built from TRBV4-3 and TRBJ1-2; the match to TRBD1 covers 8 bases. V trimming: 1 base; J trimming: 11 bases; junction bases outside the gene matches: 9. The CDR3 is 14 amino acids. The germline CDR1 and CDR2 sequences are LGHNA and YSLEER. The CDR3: CASSQAGGRVGYTF. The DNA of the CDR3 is TGCGCCAGCAGCCAAGCAGGGGGCCGCGTGGGTTACACCTTC.

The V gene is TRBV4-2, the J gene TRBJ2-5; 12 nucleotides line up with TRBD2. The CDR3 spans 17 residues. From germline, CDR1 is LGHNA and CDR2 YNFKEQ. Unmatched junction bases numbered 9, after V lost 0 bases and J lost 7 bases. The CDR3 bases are TGTGCCAGCAGCCAAGAGGCTAGCGGGGGGGCCAGGGGGACCCAGTACTTC. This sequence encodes CASSQEASGGARGTQYF.

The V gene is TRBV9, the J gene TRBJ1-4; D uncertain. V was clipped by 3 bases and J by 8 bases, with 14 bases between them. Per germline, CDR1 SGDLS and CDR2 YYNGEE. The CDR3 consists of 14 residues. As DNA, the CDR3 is TGTGCCAGCAGCGCCGGGGTAGTTAGCGAAAAACTGTTTTTT. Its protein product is CASSAGVVSEKLFF.

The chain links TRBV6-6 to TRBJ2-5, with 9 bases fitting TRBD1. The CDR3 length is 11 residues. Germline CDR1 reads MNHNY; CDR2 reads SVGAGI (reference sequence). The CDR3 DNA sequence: TGTGCTACAGGGGGCGCGGGAGCCCAGTACTTC. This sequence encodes CATGGAGAQYF.

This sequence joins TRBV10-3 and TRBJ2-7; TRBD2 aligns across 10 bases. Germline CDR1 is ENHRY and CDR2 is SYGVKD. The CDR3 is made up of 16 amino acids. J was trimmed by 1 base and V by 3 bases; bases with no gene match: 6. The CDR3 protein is CAISDLAGETSYEQYF. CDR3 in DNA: TGTGCCATCAGTGATCTAGCGGGGGAAACTTCCTACGAGCAGTACTTC.

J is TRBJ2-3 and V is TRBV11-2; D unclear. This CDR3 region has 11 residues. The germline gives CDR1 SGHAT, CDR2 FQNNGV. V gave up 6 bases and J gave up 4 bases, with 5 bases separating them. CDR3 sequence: CASSPSDTQYF. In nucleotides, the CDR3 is TGTGCCAGCAGTCCCTCAGATACGCAGTATTTT.